The sequence of this T cell receptor beta chain was determined in a study of blood T cell repertoires in COVID-19. The overall study: The United States, Italy and Spain supplied acute and convalescent COVID-19 samples. The analysed material was cDNA or gDNA that came from T cells, B-cell-depleted T cells, or PBMCs.

Original analysis: Reference gene primer amplification gave estimated nucleated cell counts. Profiled with immunoSEQ multiplex PCR; TCRdb holds only in-frame clones, not every one. V and J calls and clone size are copied from that table; D and trimming were computed from the DNA. The sample has 80,000 to 100,000 clones, over 65% seen once; the top ten hold about 3.9%. A Seattle source enrolled patients during active infection and followed them longitudinally. J was trimmed by 3 bases and V by 2 bases; bases with no gene match: 14. Germline loops: CDR1 MNHNS, CDR2 SASEGT. CDR3 length equals 18 residues.

This TCR was recovered from a man aged 65 to 79 with COVID-19, enrolled during active disease. Input material: peripheral blood. The chain has TRBV6-1 and TRBJ2-3; 7 bases are shared with TRBD2. This CDR3 is CASSETPLTAGVTDTQYF. The CDR3 DNA is TGTGCCAGCAGTGAAACTCCCCTTACGGCGGGAGTTACAGATACGCAGTATTTT.